This T cell receptor (beta chain) was captured by sequencing in a study of chemoradiotherapy in HPV16-positive cancers. Looking at the study overall: Functional T-cell assays on a couple of HPV16-positive patients' cells defined candidate HPV-specific clones and common TCR motifs. Study-level findings and limits: Functional assays defining HPV-specific T cells used only a couple of HPV16-positive patients. Non-HPV-specific T cells did not expand in tumors during treatment, whereas candidate HPV-specific clones and E7-related motifs did.

Germline CDR1 is SEHNR and CDR2 is FQNEAQ (reference sequence). Losses at the gene ends were 5 bases for V and 4 bases for J; bases not matched to a gene: 12. There are 16 residues in the CDR3. Some clones are missing from TCRdb's copy, which holds only in-frame ones; the method was immunoSEQ multiplex PCR. The sample comprises under 70,000 clones, 90% of which are singletons, and roughly 3.4% rests with the top ten. In regard to this clone: Antigen: not known.

Repertoires were sampled repeatedly during chemoradiotherapy. The sequence came from a human donor with HPV-associated anogenital cancer. The sample here was blood, taken from a patient who underwent chemoradiotherapy. The V gene is TRBV7-9, the J gene TRBJ2-7, with TRBD1 matching over 9 bases. This CDR3 is CASSDKVGDREYEQYF. CDR3 DNA sequence: TGTGCCAGCAGCGATAAAGTTGGGGACAGGGAGTACGAGCAGTACTTC.